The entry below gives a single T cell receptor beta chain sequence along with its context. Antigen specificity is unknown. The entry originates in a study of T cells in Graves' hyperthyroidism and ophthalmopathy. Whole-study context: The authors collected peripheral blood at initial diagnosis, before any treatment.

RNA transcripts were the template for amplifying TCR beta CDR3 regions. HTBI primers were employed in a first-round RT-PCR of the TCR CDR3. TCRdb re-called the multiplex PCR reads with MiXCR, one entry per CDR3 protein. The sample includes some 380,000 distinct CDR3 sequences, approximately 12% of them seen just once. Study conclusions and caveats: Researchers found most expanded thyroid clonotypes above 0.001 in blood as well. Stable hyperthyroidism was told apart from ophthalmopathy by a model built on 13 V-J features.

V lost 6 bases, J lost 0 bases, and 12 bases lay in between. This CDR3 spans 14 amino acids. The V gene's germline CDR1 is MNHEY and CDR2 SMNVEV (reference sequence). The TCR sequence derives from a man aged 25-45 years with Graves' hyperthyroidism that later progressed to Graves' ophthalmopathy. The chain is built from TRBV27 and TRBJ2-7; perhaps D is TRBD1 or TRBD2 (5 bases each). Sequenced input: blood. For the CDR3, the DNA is TGTGCCAGCAGGAGGGACGCGAGCTCCTACGAGCAGTACTTC. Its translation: CASRRDASSYEQYF.